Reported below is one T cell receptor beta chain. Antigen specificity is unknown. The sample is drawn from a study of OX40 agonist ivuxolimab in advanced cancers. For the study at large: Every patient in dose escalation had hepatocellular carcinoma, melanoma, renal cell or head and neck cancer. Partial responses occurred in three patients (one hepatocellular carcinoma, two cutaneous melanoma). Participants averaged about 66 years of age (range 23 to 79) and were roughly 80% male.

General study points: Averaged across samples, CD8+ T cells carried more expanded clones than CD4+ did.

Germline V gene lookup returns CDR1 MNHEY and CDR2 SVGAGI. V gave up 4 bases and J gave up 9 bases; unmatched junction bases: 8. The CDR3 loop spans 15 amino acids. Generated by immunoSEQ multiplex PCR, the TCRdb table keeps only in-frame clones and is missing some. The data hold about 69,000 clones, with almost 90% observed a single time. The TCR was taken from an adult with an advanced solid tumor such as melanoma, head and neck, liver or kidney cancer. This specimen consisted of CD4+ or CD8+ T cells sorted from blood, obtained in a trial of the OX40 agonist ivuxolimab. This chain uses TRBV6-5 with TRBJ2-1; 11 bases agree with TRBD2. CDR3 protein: CASSLAGGPGGEQFF. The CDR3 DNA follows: TGTGCCAGCAGTTTAGCGGGAGGGCCGGGGGGTGAGCAGTTCTTC.